This is a list of T cell receptor beta chains from one sample in a study of T cells after yellow fever vaccination. One entry per CDR3 protein results from TCRdb running MiXCR on the 5' RACE reads. The table shows some 500,000 distinct CDR3 sequences, with roughly 14% occurring only once. Here the sequenced sample was PBMCs, taken on the day of the yellow fever booster vaccination. The source of these receptors is a man between 25 and 39 years old who received the YFV17D yellow fever vaccine. Both conserved end residues are part of each CDR3. The D gene is left open where the match is weak. Clone sizes are given selectively: once, few, many, or a class where the clone is expanded.

clone size	V gene	D gene	J gene	CDR3 protein	CDR3 DNA
once	TRBV11-2	.	TRBJ2-1	CASSQYLKSSYNEQFF	TGTGCCAGCAGCCAGTATCTGAAGAGCTCCTACAATGAGCAGTTCTTC
.	TRBV30	.	TRBJ2-3	CAWSAVGAADTQYF	TGTGCCTGGAGTGCCGTTGGGGCCGCAGATACGCAGTATTTT
few	TRBV29-1	.	TRBJ2-1	CSAAMVGVALYNEQFF	TGCAGCGCGGCCATGGTTGGGGTAGCTCTTTACAATGAGCAGTTCTTC
.	TRBV6-1	.	TRBJ1-2	CAISRDARGVGYTF	TGTGCCATCTCTAGGGATGCTCGTGGGGTTGGCTACACCTTC
few	TRBV4-1	.	TRBJ1-1	CASSQDSSLGTEAFF	TGCGCCAGCAGCCAAGATTCCTCCCTGGGAACTGAAGCTTTCTTT
.	TRBV9	TRBD1	TRBJ2-2	CASRTQGSTGELFF	TGTGCCAGCAGAACACAGGGGAGCACCGGGGAGCTGTTTTTT
.	TRBV27	.	TRBJ1-4	CASSAGGAEKLFF	TGTGCCAGCAGTGCTGGGGGGGCAGAAAAACTGTTTTTT
many	TRBV6-1	TRBD1	TRBJ2-1	CASSDGQGIYNEQFF	TGTGCCAGCAGTGACGGACAGGGAATCTACAATGAGCAGTTCTTC
.	TRBV7-9	TRBD1	TRBJ1-6	CASSLEARTGGHSPLHF	TGTGCCAGCAGCTTAGAGGCCCGGACAGGGGGACATTCACCCCTCCACTTT
.	TRBV4-3	.	TRBJ1-2	CASSQAVGGRNYGYTF	TGCGCCAGCAGCCAAGCAGTGGGAGGGCGGAACTATGGCTACACCTTC